The present TCR beta chain was sequenced within a study of shared clonotypes between healthy human individuals. CDR1 MDHEN and CDR2 SYDVKM come from the germline V gene. V was clipped by 5 bases and J by 1 base, with 14 bases between them. This CDR3 contains 15 residues. TCRdb keeps only in-frame clones here, not all; method: immunoSEQ multiplex PCR. This table holds some 600,000 clones, about 95% found once. Only CD45RO-negative cells positively selected for CCR7 counted as naive CD8 cells, so terminally differentiated effector memory CD45RA+ cells were excluded. This receptor was identified in a young woman in good health. Source material: naive CD8+ T cells sorted from blood. V and J are TRBV28 and TRBJ1-2; D might be TRBD1 (6 bases). CDR3 sequence (DNA): TGTGCCAGCAGTCATACAGGGACACTTAACTATGGCTACACCTTC. It translates to CASSHTGTLNYGYTF.